This record looks at one T cell receptor beta chain sequence and its context. Authors' processing steps: Scientists estimated how many nucleated cells there were by amplifying reference gene primers. Here immunoSEQ multiplex PCR was the method, and the copy in TCRdb shows in-frame clones only, minus some. The V and J calls and clone size come from that table; D and trimming were worked out from the DNA. Counted here are about 340,000 clones, around 80% occurring once; the ten biggest clones make up under 3%. This sample is part of a study of blood T cell repertoires in COVID-19. Study at large: Donors in the United States, Italy and Spain gave samples during acute or convalescent COVID-19. PBMCs, B-cell-depleted T cells, or T cells provided the cDNA or gDNA that made up the material.

The source of this sequence is a man aged 25 to 40 with active or convalescent COVID-19. The sequencing sample was made of peripheral blood.

The CDR3 here is CASSQDLVEEQYF. CDR3 bases: TGCGCCAGCAGCCAAGATCTCGTAGAAGAGCAGTACTTC. This rearrangement joins TRBV4-1 to TRBJ2-7; D is undetermined. CDR1 and CDR2 (germline): MGHRA, YSYEKL. Deletions cut 0 bases from V and 7 bases from J, with 10 bases between. CDR3 length equals 13 residues.